This TCR beta chain was obtained from a study of beta chain features in type 1 diabetes. Study observations and caveats: When cDNA is sequenced, cells with high TCR expression could be over-represented. Across all four CD4+ subsets, people with type 1 diabetes showed modestly shorter TCRB CDR3s.

The CDR3 extends over 17 amino acids. Germline assignment: CDR1 WSHSY and CDR2 SAAADI. Losses at the gene ends were 2 bases for V and 1 base for J; bases not matched to a gene: 8. Expressed TCRB transcripts were sequenced after all isolated RNA was converted to cDNA. Sequenced by immunoSEQ multiplex PCR; TCRdb stores in-frame clones only, minus some. The sample consists of about 340,000 clones, 9.3% of them appearing once. This clone occurred a few times. Its antigen is not known. Sequencing was carried out using central memory CD4+ T cells from blood. This chain uses TRBV10-2 with TRBJ1-1; 9 nucleotides match TRBD1. The TCR comes from a young man with type 1 diabetes. Written as DNA, the CDR3 is TGCGCCAGCAGTGAGGGGCCCGAGACAGGGGGGAACACTGAAGCTTTCTTT. It encodes CASSEGPETGGNTEAFF.